This T cell receptor (beta chain) stems from a study of OX40 agonist ivuxolimab in advanced cancers. The overall study: Patients were infused with ivuxolimab every 2 weeks at 0.01 to 10 mg/kg. Of the participants, around 39% had some prior anti-PD-1, anti-PD-L1 or anti-CTLA-4 therapy, which was allowed. In three patients, partial responses were observed, one with hepatocellular carcinoma and two with cutaneous melanoma.

Study-level points and caveats: Clonal expansion in partial responders at 0.1-3.0 mg/kg ranked among the lowest.

This clone is medium-sized in the sample. Its antigen is not identified. Data came from immunoSEQ multiplex PCR; TCRdb stores just in-frame clones and leaves some out. In the table there are almost 50,000 clones, 65% to 90% of which are singletons. Trimming removed 8 bases at V and 2 bases at J, with 13 bases between. Looked up from germline, CDR1 is LNHDA and CDR2 is SQIVND (reference sequence). The CDR3 runs 14 residues. The receptor was derived from an adult with an advanced solid tumor such as melanoma, head and neck, liver or kidney cancer. The sequencing used CD4+ or CD8+ T cells sorted from blood, collected in a trial of the OX40 agonist ivuxolimab. The gene calls are TRBV19 and TRBJ2-1; D unresolved. CDR3 in DNA: TGTGCCAGTGGTGACGGAGACCCCTACAATGAGCAGTTCTTC. Its protein is CASGDGDPYNEQFF.